The entry below describes one T cell receptor (beta chain). A second PCR of 7 to 11 cycles used a sample-barcoded 5' primer and a J-beta primer mix. TCRdb reprocessed the 5' RACE reads with MiXCR, giving one entry per CDR3 protein. The sample records 1.8 million or so distinct CDR3 sequences, about two fifths being singletons. The data derive from a study of blood T cells in healthy people across ages. The clonotype comes from a human donor in good health. The sequenced material came from blood.

CDR3 amino acids: CAISEVAGEAAGYTF. As DNA, the CDR3 is TGTGCCATCAGTGAAGTGGCAGGGGAGGCAGCTGGCTACACCTTC. The chain employs TRBV10-3 and TRBJ1-2, with D perhaps matching TRBD1 (6 bases). Trimming stripped 3 bases from V and 7 bases from J, with 18 bases between. Germline V gene sequence: CDR1 ENHRY, CDR2 SYGVKD. The CDR3 has 15 residues.